This T cell receptor beta chain was recorded in a study of T cell changes during pregnancy in multiple sclerosis. Here immunoSEQ multiplex PCR was the method, and the copy in TCRdb shows in-frame clones only, minus some. Among 35,000 to 40,000 clones listed, 90% to 95% were seen once. Source: CD4+ T cells from peripheral blood mononuclear cells, taken in the third trimester of pregnancy. The sequence derives from a female donor with multiple sclerosis, enrolled in a pregnancy study.

CDR3 bases: TGTGCCAGCACTATACAGGGGAGCTCCTACAATGAGCAGTTCTTC. The encoded protein is CASTIQGSSYNEQFF. V gene TRBV6-1 combines with J gene TRBJ2-1, with 7 bases that match TRBD1. The germline CDR1 and CDR2 sequences are MNHNS and SASEGT. This CDR3 comprises 15 residues. The trim removed 7 bases at V and 0 bases at J, leaving 6 bases unmatched.